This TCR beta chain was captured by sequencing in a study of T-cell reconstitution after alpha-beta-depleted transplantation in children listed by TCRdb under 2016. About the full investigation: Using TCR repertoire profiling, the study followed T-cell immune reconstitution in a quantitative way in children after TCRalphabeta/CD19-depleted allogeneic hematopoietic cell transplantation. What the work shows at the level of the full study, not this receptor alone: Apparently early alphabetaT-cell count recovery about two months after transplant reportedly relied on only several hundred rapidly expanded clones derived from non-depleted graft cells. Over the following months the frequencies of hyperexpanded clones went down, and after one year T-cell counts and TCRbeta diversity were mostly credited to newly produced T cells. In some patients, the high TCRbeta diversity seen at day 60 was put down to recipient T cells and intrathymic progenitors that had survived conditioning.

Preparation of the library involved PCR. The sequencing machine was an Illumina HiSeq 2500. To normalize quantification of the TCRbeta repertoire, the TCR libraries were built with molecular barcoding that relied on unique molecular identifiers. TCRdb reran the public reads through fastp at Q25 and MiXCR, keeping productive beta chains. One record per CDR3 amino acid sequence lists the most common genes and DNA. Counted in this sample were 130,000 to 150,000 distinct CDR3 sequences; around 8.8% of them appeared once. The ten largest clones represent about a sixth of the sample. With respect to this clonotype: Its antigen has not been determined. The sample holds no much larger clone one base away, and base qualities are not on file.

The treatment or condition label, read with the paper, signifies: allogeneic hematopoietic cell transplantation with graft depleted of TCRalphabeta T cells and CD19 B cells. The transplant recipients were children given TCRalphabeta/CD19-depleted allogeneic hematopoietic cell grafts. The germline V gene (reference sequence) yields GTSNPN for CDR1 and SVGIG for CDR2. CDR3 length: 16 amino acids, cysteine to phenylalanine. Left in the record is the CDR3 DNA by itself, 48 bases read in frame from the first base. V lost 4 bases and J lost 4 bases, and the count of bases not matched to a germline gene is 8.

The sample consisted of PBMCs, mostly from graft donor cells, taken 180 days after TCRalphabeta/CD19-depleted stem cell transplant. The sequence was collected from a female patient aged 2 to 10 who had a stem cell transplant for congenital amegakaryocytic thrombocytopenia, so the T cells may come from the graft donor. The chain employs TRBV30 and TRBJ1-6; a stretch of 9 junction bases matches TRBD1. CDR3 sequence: CAWNVDRGDYNSPLHF. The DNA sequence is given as TGTGCCTGGAACGTTGACAGGGGGGATTATAATTCACCCCTCCACTTT.